This T cell receptor (beta chain) was sequenced during a study of blood T cell repertoires in COVID-19. Study-level background: There were acute and convalescent COVID-19 samples, and they came from the United States, Italy and Spain.

Per the study methods: By means of reference gene primer amplification, nucleated cell counts were estimated. Assay used: immunoSEQ multiplex PCR; TCRdb lists only in-frame clones, some missing. The V and J calls and clone size come from that table; D and trimming were worked out from the DNA. The repertoire has about 80,000 clones, about 91% of them found once; the top ten carry 6% to 7.5%. Trimming cost V 4 bases and J 8 bases; bases outside gene matches: 3. The CDR3 is 12 residues long. Germline V gives CDR1 MDHEN, CDR2 SYDVKM. V and J are TRBV28 and TRBJ1-2; TRBD1 matches at 8 bases. Material: peripheral blood. This TCR was sampled from a woman older than 75 with acute or convalescent COVID-19. The CDR3 bases are TGTGCCAGCAGTTACAGGGGGATGGGCTACACCTTC. Translated, it gives CASSYRGMGYTF.